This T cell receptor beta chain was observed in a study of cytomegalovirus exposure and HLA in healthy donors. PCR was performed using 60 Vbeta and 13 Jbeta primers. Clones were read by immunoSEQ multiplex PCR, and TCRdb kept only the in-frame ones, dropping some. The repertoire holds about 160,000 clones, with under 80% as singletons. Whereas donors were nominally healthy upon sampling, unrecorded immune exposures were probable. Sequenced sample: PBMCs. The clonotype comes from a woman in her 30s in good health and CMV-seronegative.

CDR3 protein: CASSIPGGYYTDTQYF. The DNA of the CDR3 is TGTGCCAGTAGTATACCCGGCGGTTATTACACAGATACGCAGTATTTT. The chain carries TRBV19 and TRBJ2-3; D remains ambiguous. V lost 2 bases to trimming and J lost 2 bases, with 14 bases between them. CDR1 and CDR2 (germline): LNHDA, SQIVND (reference sequence). The CDR3 loop spans 16 amino acids.